This entry features one T cell receptor (beta chain) sequence. Its cognate antigen is unknown. Generated by immunoSEQ multiplex PCR, the TCRdb table keeps only in-frame clones and is missing some. Of about 170,000 clones listed, around 90% are singletons. The data are from a study of radiation and T cells in renal cell carcinoma. Points from the study as a whole: In blood, top tumor clones expanded by 2 weeks, shrinking by 4.

As to time point: blood 4 weeks post-SBRT, at nephrectomy. Indicated treatment: 15 Gy SBRT to primary tumor, nephrectomy 4 weeks later. CDR1 is SGHRS and CDR2 is YFSETQ in the germline V gene. The CDR3 length is 16 residues. Losses at the gene ends were 0 bases for V and 2 bases for J; bases not matched to a gene: 4. The sequencing used blood, collected from a patient whose treatment included radiotherapy and nephrectomy. This rearrangement joins TRBV5-1 to TRBJ2-2, with 7 bases matching TRBD2. The source is a woman in her forties or fifties with renal cell carcinoma. In DNA, the CDR3 is TGCGCCAGCAGCTTGGCCGAGCGGGGAAACACCGGGGAGCTGTTTTTT. It is translated as CASSLAERGNTGELFF.